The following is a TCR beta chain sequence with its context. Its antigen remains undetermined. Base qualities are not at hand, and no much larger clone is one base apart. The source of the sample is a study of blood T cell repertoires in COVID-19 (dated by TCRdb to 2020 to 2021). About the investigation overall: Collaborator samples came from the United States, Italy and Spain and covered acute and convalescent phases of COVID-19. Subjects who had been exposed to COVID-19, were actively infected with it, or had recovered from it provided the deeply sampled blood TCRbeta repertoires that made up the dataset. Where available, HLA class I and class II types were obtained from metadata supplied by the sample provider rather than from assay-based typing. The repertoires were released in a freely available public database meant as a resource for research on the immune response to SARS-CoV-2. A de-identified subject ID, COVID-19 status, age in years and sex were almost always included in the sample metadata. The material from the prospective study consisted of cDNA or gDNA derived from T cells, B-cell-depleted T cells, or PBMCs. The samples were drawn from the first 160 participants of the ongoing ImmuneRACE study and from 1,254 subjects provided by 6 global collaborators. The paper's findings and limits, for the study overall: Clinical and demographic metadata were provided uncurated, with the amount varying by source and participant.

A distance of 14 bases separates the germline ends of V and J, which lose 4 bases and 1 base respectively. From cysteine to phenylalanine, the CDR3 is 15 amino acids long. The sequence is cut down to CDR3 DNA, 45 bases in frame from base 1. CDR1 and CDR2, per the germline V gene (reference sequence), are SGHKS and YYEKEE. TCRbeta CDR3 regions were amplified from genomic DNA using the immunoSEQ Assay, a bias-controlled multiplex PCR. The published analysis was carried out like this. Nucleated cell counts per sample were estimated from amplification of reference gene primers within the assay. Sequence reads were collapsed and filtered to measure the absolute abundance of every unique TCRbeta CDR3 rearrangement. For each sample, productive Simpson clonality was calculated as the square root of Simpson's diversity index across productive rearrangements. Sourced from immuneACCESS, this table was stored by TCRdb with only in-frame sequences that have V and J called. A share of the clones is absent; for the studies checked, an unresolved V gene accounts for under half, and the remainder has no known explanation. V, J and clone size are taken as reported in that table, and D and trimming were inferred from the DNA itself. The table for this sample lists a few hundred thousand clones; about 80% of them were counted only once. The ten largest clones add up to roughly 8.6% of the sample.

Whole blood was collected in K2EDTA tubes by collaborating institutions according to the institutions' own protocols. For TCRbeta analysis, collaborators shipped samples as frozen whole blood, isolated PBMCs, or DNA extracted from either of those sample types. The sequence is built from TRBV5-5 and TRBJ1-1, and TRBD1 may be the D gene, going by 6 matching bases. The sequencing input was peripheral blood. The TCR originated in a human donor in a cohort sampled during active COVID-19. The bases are TGTGCCAGCAGCCGGAAACCACAGGGGAACACTGAAGCTTTCTTT. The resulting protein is CASSRKPQGNTEAFF.